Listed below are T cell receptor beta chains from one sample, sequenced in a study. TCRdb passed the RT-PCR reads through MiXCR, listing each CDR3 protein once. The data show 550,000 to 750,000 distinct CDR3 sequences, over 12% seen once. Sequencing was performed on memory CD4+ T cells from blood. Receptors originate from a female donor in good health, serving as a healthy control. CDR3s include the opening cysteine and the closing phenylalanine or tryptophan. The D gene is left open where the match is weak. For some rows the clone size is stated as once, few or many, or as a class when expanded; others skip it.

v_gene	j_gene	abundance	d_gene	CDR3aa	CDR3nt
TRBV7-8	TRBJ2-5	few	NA	CASSLREMGFEETQYF	TGTGCCAGCAGCTTAAGGGAAATGGGTTTCGAGGAGACCCAGTACTTC
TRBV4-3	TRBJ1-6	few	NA	CASSQDGTPYNSPLHF	TGCGCCAGCAGCCAAGATGGGACTCCCTATAATTCACCCCTCCACTTT
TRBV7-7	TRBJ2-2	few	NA	CASSPMVFAAGELFF	TGTGCCAGCAGCCCCATGGTTTTCGCGGCCGGGGAGCTGTTTTTT
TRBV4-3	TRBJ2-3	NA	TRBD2	CASSQAFSAGGPGSTDTQYF	TGCGCCAGCAGCCAAGCTTTTTCCGCGGGAGGGCCTGGGAGCACAGATACGCAGTATTTT
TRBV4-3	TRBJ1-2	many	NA	CASSQDLGRGGYTF	TGCGCCAGCAGCCAAGATTTAGGGAGAGGAGGCTACACCTTC
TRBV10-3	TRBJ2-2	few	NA	CAISESAGSGELFF	TGTGCCATCAGTGAGTCTGCGGGTTCGGGGGAGCTGTTTTTT
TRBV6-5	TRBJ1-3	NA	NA	CASSYDDSGNTIYF	TGTGCCAGCAGTTACGACGACTCTGGAAACACCATATATTTT
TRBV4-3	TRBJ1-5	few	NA	CASSQGRQENQPQHF	TGCGCCAGCAGCCAGGGCCGACAGGAGAATCAGCCCCAGCATTTT
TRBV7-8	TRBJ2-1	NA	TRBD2	CASSLTSGKVHEQFF	TGTGCCAGCAGCTTAACTAGCGGGAAGGTCCATGAGCAGTTCTTC
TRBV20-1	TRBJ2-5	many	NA	CSAGLARQETQYF	TGCAGTGCTGGGCTAGCGCGCCAAGAGACCCAGTACTTC
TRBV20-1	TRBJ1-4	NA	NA	CSARPLGGAGEKLFF	TGCAGTGCTAGGCCGTTGGGGGGCGCAGGTGAAAAACTGTTTTTT
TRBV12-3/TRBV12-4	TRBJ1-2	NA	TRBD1	CASSNTGDYGYTF	TGTGCCAGCAGTAACACAGGGGACTATGGCTACACCTTC
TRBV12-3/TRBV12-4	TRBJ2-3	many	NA	CASSSTPDYTDTQYF	TGTGCCAGCAGTTCCACTCCCGACTACACAGATACGCAGTATTTT
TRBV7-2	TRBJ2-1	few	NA	CASSLTGIEQFF	TGTGCCAGCAGCCTTACAGGGATTGAGCAGTTCTTC
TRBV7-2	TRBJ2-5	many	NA	CASSLPQETQYF	TGTGCCAGCAGCCTCCCTCAAGAGACCCAGTACTTC
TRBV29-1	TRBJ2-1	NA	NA	CSAAGYNEQFF	TGCAGCGCCGCCGGATACAATGAGCAGTTCTTC
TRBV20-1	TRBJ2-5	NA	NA	CSASIGGLGETQYF	TGCAGTGCTAGCATTGGGGGGCTTGGGGAGACCCAGTACTTC
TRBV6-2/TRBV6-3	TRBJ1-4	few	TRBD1	CASSLRADRATREKLFF	TGTGCCAGCAGCCTACGCGCTGACAGGGCCACGCGTGAAAAACTGTTTTTT
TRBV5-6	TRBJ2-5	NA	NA	CASSLEGSLQETQYF	TGTGCCAGCAGCTTGGAGGGATCGCTTCAAGAGACCCAGTACTTC
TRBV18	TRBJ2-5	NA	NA	CASSPPSGTETQYF	TGTGCCAGCTCACCACCGTCCGGGACAGAGACCCAGTACTTC
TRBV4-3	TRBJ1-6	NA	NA	CASSPDGRRQRGNSPLHF	TGCGCCAGCAGCCCAGATGGTAGGAGACAGCGGGGAAATTCACCCCTCCACTTT
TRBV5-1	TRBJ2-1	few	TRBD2	CASSKGLAGGSYNEQFF	TGCGCCAGCAGCAAGGGACTAGCGGGAGGGTCCTACAATGAGCAGTTCTTC
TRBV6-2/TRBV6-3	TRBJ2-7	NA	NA	CASSLPNEQYF	TGTGCCAGCAGTTTACCTAACGAGCAGTACTTC
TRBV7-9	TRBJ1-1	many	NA	CASSPPVDGTEAFF	TGTGCCAGCAGCCCTCCGGTGGATGGCACTGAAGCTTTCTTT
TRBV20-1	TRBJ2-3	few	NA	CSASLSDTQYF	TGCAGTGCTAGTTTGTCAGATACGCAGTATTTT
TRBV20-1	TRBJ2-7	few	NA	CSSDRRDSYEQYF	TGCAGTTCCGACCGCAGAGACTCCTACGAGCAGTACTTC
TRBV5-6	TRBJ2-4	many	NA	CASSLISGGNIQYF	TGTGCCAGCAGCTTGATCTCCGGTGGGAACATTCAGTACTTC
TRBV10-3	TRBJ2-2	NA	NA	CAISVGAPNTGELFF	TGTGCCATCAGTGTGGGGGCCCCGAACACCGGGGAGCTGTTTTTT
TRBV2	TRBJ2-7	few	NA	CASSEIGLRGADEQYF	TGTGCCAGCAGTGAAATAGGGCTCCGGGGAGCTGACGAGCAGTACTTC
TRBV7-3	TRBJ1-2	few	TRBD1	CASSLSDRIGYTF	TGTGCCAGCAGCTTATCGGACAGGATTGGCTACACCTTC
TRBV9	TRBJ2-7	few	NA	CASSVQTNPYHEQYF	TGTGCCAGCAGCGTCCAGACTAATCCCTACCACGAGCAGTACTTC
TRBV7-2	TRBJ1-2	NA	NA	CASGLYGYTF	TGTGCCAGCGGGCTCTATGGCTACACCTTC
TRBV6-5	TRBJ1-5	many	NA	CASSYSKTSDQPQHF	TGTGCCAGCAGTTACTCGAAAACATCCGATCAGCCCCAGCATTTT
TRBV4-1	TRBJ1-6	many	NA	CASSQDLERTVFSPLHF	TGCGCCAGCAGCCAAGATTTGGAAAGGACTGTATTTTCACCCCTCCACTTT
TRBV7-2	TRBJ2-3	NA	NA	CASSLQWTTRGTDTQYF	TGTGCCAGCAGCTTACAATGGACGACCCGCGGCACAGATACGCAGTATTTT
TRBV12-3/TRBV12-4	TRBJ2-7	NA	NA	CASRPRDSYEQYF	TGTGCCAGCAGACCACGGGACTCCTACGAGCAGTACTTC
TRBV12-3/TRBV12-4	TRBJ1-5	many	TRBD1	CASSFRQGRQPQHF	TGTGCCAGCAGTTTCCGACAGGGTAGGCAGCCCCAGCATTTT
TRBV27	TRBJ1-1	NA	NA	CASSLTMDTEAFF	TGTGCCAGCTCTTTGACAATGGACACTGAAGCTTTCTTT
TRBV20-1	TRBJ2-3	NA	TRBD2	CSARVLAVSSTDTQYF	TGCAGTGCTAGGGTCCTAGCGGTCTCTAGCACAGATACGCAGTATTTT
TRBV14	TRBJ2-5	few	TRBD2	CASSLGLAGPLETQYF	TGTGCCAGCAGCCTCGGACTAGCGGGCCCTCTTGAGACCCAGTACTTC
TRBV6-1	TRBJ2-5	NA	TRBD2	CASSAGGLAGGQAETQYF	TGTGCCAGCAGTGCAGGGGGACTAGCGGGAGGGCAGGCAGAGACCCAGTACTTC
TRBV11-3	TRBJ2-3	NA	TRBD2	CASSFSGGSDTQYF	TGTGCCAGCAGCTTTAGCGGGGGGTCGGATACGCAGTATTTT
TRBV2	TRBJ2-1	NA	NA	CASSYLEGGEQFF	TGTGCCAGCAGTTACTTGGAGGGGGGTGAGCAGTTCTTC
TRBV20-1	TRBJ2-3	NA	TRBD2	CSARDGGAVGSDTQYF	TGCAGTGCCCGAGACGGGGGGGCAGTTGGTTCGGATACGCAGTATTTT
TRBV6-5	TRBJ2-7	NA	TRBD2	CASKQTRTSGYEQYF	TGTGCCAGCAAACAAACCAGGACTAGCGGCTACGAGCAGTACTTC
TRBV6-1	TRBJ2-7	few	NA	CASSVRRWRYF	TGTGCCAGCAGTGTGCGCCGCTGGCGGTACTTC
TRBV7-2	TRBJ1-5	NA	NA	CASSLAGDRWQPQHF	TGTGCCAGCAGCTTAGCGGGGGACCGGTGGCAGCCCCAGCATTTT
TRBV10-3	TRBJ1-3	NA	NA	CAISKEPYGRNTIYF	TGTGCCATCAGTAAAGAACCCTATGGTAGGAACACCATATATTTT
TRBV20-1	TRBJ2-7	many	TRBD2	CSARLRGGSYEQYF	TGCAGTGCTAGACTCCGCGGGGGCTCCTACGAGCAGTACTTC
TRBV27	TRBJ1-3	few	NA	CASSFWPISGNTIYF	TGTGCCAGCAGTTTCTGGCCGATCTCTGGAAACACCATATATTTT
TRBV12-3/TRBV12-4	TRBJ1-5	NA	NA	CASSFEAGGWETQHF	TGTGCCAGCAGTTTTGAGGCGGGGGGGTGGGAGACCCAGCATTTT
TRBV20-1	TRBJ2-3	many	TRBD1	CSARDPRTGGIEYF	TGCAGTGCTAGAGATCCCAGAACAGGGGGAATAGAGTATTTT
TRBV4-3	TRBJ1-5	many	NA	CASTQNRQGNQPQHF	TGCGCCAGCACCCAGAATAGGCAGGGAAATCAGCCCCAGCATTTT
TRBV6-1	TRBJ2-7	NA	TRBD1	CASSQTGEVYEQYF	TGTGCCAGCAGCCAGACAGGGGAAGTTTACGAGCAGTACTTC
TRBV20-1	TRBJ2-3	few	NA	CSARVESADTQYF	TGCAGTGCTAGAGTCGAGAGCGCAGATACGCAGTATTTT
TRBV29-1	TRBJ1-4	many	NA	CSVARGSEKLFF	TGCAGCGTTGCTAGGGGGAGTGAAAAACTGTTTTTT
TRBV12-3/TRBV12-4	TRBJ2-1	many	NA	CASSLSQNEQFF	TGTGCCAGCAGTTTATCTCAAAATGAGCAGTTCTTC
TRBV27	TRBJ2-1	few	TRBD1	CASRHNPGQGAGEQFF	TGTGCCAGCAGACACAACCCGGGACAGGGGGCAGGTGAGCAGTTCTTC
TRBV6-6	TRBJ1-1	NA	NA	CASSHPGQNTEAFF	TGTGCCAGCAGCCACCCCGGACAGAACACTGAAGCTTTCTTT